These 14 T cell receptor beta chains were all obtained from the same sample, sequenced in a study of blood T cell repertoires in COVID-19. The assay was immunoSEQ multiplex PCR, and TCRdb's table has in-frame clones only and misses some. There are roughly 200,000 clones in the sample; around 86% occur only once, and 3% to 4.5% lies in the top ten. Sequenced: PBMCs or T cells enriched from blood (not recorded which). The source of these receptors is a woman aged 40 to 55 with acute COVID-19.

This clone appeared once. The rearrangement uses TRBV15 and TRBJ1-2, with D uncertain. The germline V gene has CDR1 LNHNV and CDR2 YYDKDF (reference sequence). The CDR3 contains 14 residues. Trimming shortened V by 0 bases and J by 3 bases, and 8 bases separated the two germline ends. CDR3 in amino acids: CATSRDLTDYGYTF. The CDR3 nucleotides read TGTGCCACCAGCAGAGATCTTACAGACTATGGCTACACCTTC. Supplemented by reference TRBV15 and TRBJ1-2, the full variable domain reads DAMVIQNPRYQVTQFGKPVTLSCSQTLNHNVMYWYQQKSSQAPKLLFHYYDKDFNNEADTPDNFQSRRPNTSFCFLDIRSPGLGDTAMYLCATSRDLTDYGYTFGSGTRLTVV.

The genes are TRBV4-3 and TRBJ2-1; weak D call: TRBD1 (6 bases). The CDR3 is 15 amino acids. Germline V gene data show CDR1 as LGHNA and CDR2 as YSLEER. Trimming pared 3 bases from V and 1 base from J, leaving 10 bases between. CDR3 nucleotides: TGCGCCAGCAGCCACGTACAGGGTTCCTACAATGAGCAGTTCTTC. The encoded protein is CASSHVQGSYNEQFF.

V gene TRBV7-9 combines with J gene TRBJ1-2, with D maybe TRBD1 (6 bases). Trimming removed 4 bases at V and 4 bases at J, with 19 bases between. Germline lookup yields CDR1 SEHNR and CDR2 FQNEAQ (reference sequence). The CDR3 is 16 amino acids. CDR3 residues: CASSSSPTGSRYGYTF. DNA of the CDR3: TGTGCCAGCAGCTCCTCCCCCACAGGGAGCCGCTATGGCTACACCTTC.

This clone was seen only a few times. The chain has TRBV7-8 and TRBJ2-3, with 13 positions matching TRBD2. This CDR3 spans 17 amino acids. Germline-derived CDR1 and CDR2 are SGHVS and FQNEAQ. V lost 3 bases and J lost 4; bases outside the gene matches: 7. The CDR3: CASSFRLAGGQADTQYF. DNA for the CDR3: TGTGCCAGCAGCTTCAGACTAGCGGGGGGCCAAGCAGATACGCAGTATTTT. Full variable domain (remainder filled in from reference TRBV7-8 and TRBJ2-3): GAGVSQSPRYKVAKRGQDVALRCDPISGHVSLFWYQQALGQGPEFLTYFQNEAQLDKSGLPSDRFFAERPEGSVSTLKIQRTQQEDSAVYLCASSFRLAGGQADTQYFGPGTRLTVL.

This sequence joins TRBV5-1 and TRBJ1-1; D gene uncertain. The CDR3 spans 14 residues. The germline V and J ends were trimmed by 4 bases and 8 bases, with 18 bases remaining between them. The germline V gene encodes CDR1 SGHRS and CDR2 YFSETQ. The CDR3 DNA sequence: TGCGCCAGCAGCCCTTACCTTACCCAGATCGAAGCTTTCTTT. Translation: CASSPYLTQIEAFF.

This chain uses TRBV6-5 with TRBJ1-5, with D unclear. CDR1 is MNHEY, CDR2 SVGAGI, per germline. The CDR3 spans 16 residues. V lost 0 bases and J lost 5, with 14 bases in between. CDR3 bases: TGTGCCAGCAGTTACTCGCGTTGGTCCCGCGATCAGCCCCAGCATTTT. It specifies CASSYSRWSRDQPQHF.

This chain links TRBV2 with TRBJ2-3, with a possible D match to TRBD2 (5 bases). V shed 1 base and J shed 3 bases, with 11 bases lying between them. Germline values: CDR1 SNHLY, CDR2 FYNNEI. This CDR3 is 15 amino acids long. CDR3 coding DNA: TGTGCCAGCAGTGAAGAGAGTAGCGCGACAGATACGCAGTATTTT. Residues: CASSEESSATDTQYF.

In its sample, this clone was seen once. The chain recombines TRBV27 with TRBJ2-7; D might be TRBD1 (6 bases). CDR1 MNHEY and CDR2 SMNVEV come from the germline V gene (reference sequence). Deletions cut 6 bases from V and 1 base from J, with 10 bases between. The CDR3 consists of 13 residues. CDR3 bases: TGTGCCAGCAGCGGTACAGGGTCCTACGAGCAGTACTTC. Protein product: CASSGTGSYEQYF.

The J gene is TRBJ1-5, the V gene TRBV18; TRBD1 aligns across 7 bases. The CDR3 runs 16 residues. Germline V gene sequence: CDR1 KGHSH, CDR2 LQKENI. V lost 6 bases to trimming and J lost 1 base; unmatched junction nucleotides: 9. CDR3 nucleotides: TGTGCCAGCTCGCCTCCGGGACAGCCAAGCAATCAGCCCCAGCATTTT. This sequence encodes CASSPPGQPSNQPQHF.

The V and J genes are TRBV9 and TRBJ2-1; 7 positions match TRBD2. The CDR3 length is 11 residues. With 3 bases clipped from V and 9 bases from J, the junction kept 0 bases outside the gene matches. The germline CDR1 and CDR2 sequences are SGDLS and YYNGEE. CDR3 nucleotides: TGTGCCAGCAGCGCTAGCGGTGAGCAGTTCTTC. Translating gives CASSASGEQFF.

This chain joins TRBV9 and TRBJ1-4, with D possibly being TRBD1 (6 bases). With 7 bases removed from V and 7 bases from J, the gap between germline ends came to 14 bases. Germline values: CDR1 SGDLS, CDR2 YYNGEE. This CDR3 has 13 residues. The CDR3 protein is CASGGPFPEKLFF. CDR3 coding DNA: TGTGCCAGCGGGGGCCCATTTCCTGAAAAACTGTTTTTT.

The gene calls are TRBV5-1 and TRBJ2-1; D is possibly TRBD2 (7 bases). The germline CDR1 and CDR2 sequences are SGHRS and YFSETQ. V was clipped by 4 bases and J by 5 bases, with 13 bases between them. This CDR3 spans 14 amino acids. CDR3: CASSGRGPHNEQFF. Written as DNA, the CDR3 is TGCGCCAGCAGCGGGCGGGGGCCACACAATGAGCAGTTCTTC.

This chain links TRBV30 with TRBJ1-1, with unresolved D. In germline, CDR1 is GTSNPN, CDR2 SVGIG (reference sequence). This CDR3 has 13 amino acids. Deletions cut 0 bases from V and 6 bases from J, with 11 bases between. CDR3 DNA sequence: TGTGCCTGGAGTGTACATTTGTCTGCTGAAGCTTTCTTT. This translates into CAWSVHLSAEAFF.

The rearrangement joins TRBV11-2 to TRBJ2-7; no clear D. The V gene lost 3 bases and the J gene lost 3 bases, with 3 bases spanning the gap. CDR1 and CDR2 (germline): SGHAT, FQNNGV. The CDR3 is 11 amino acids. The CDR3 DNA is TGTGCCAGCAGCTTCAACTACGAGCAGTACTTC. Protein sequence: CASSFNYEQYF.